This T cell receptor beta chain was profiled in a study of early T cells in non-severe SARS-CoV-2 infection. Unique molecular identifiers tagged individual cDNA molecules. TCRdb passed the 5' RACE reads through MiXCR, listing each CDR3 protein once. Of approximately 100,000 distinct CDR3 sequences in the sample, about 10% were seen once. The CDR3 is 18 amino acids. Per germline, CDR1 DFQATT and CDR2 SNEGSKA (reference sequence). Trimming took 3 bases from V and 0 from J; bases not matched to a gene: 9. The chain joins TRBV20-1 to TRBJ2-2; 11 nucleotides match TRBD2. The material sequenced was whole blood. This clonotype originated in an adult who was a healthcare worker with PCR-confirmed SARS-CoV-2 infection or an uninfected control (not recorded which). CDR3 coding DNA: TGCAGTGCTAGTGGACCTAGCGGGGGGTCATCGAACACCGGGGAGCTGTTTTTT. It yields the protein CSASGPSGGSSNTGELFF.